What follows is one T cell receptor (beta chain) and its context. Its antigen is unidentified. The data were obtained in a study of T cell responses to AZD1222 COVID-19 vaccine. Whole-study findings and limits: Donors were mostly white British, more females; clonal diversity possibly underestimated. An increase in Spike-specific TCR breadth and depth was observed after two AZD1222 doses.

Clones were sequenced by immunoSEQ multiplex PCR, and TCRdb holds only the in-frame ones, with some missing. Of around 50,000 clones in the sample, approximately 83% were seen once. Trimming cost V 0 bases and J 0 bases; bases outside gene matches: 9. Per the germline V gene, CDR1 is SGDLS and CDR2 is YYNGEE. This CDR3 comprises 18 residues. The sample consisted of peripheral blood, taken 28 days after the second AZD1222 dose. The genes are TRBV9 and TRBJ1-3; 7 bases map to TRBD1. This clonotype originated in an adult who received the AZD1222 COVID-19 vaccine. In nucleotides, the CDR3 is TGTGCCAGCAGCGTAGCGGAGACAGGGACCAACTCTGGAAACACCATATATTTT. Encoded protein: CASSVAETGTNSGNTIYF. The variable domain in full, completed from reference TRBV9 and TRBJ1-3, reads DSGVTQTPKHLITATGQRVTLRCSPRSGDLSVYWYQQSLDQGLQFLIQYYNGEERAKGNILERFSAQQFPDLHSELNLSSLELGDSALYFCASSVAETGTNSGNTIYFGEGSWLTVV.